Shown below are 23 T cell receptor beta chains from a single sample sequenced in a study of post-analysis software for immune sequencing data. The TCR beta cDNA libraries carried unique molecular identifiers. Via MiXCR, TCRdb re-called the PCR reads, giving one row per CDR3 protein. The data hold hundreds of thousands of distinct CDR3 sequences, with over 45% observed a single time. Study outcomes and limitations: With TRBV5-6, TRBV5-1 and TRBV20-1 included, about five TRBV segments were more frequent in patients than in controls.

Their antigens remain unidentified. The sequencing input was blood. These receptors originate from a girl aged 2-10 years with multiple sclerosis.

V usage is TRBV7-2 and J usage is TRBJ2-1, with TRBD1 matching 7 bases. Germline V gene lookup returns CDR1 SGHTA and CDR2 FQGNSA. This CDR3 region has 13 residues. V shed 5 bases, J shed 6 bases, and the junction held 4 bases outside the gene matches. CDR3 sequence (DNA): TGTGCCAGCAGCCCGAGGGGGCGCAATGAGCAGTTCTTC. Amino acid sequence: CASSPRGRNEQFF.

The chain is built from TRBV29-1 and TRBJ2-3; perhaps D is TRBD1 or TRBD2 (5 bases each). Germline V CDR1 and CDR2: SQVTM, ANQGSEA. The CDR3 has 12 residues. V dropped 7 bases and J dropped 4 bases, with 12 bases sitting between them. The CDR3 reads CSGTGLADTQYF. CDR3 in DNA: TGCAGCGGAACGGGGCTCGCAGATACGCAGTATTTT.

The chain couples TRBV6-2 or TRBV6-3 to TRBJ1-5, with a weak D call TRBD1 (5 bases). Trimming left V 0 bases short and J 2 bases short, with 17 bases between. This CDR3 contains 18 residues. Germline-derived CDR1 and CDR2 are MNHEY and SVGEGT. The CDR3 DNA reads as TGTGCCAGCAGTTACTCCCCGGGACTCCCCCGAGGCAATCAGCCCCAGCATTTT. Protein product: CASSYSPGLPRGNQPQHF.

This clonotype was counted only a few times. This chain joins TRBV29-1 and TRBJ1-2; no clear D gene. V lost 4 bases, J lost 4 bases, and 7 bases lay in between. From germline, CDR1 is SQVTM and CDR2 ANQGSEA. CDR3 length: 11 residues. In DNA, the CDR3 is TGCAGCGTTGGGCGGGGCTATGGCTACACCTTC. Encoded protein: CSVGRGYGYTF. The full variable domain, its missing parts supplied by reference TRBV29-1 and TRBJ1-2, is SAVISQKPSRDICQRGTSLTIQCQVDSQVTMMFWYRQQPGQSLTLIATANQGSEATYESGFVIDKFPISRPNLTFSTLTVSNMSPEDSSIYLCSVGRGYGYTFGSGTRLTVV.

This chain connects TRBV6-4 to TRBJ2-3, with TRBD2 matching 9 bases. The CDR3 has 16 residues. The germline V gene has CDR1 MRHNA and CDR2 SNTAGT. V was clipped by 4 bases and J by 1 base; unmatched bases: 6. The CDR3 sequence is CASSVPSGMGTDTQYF. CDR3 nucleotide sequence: TGTGCCAGCAGTGTACCTAGCGGGATGGGCACAGATACGCAGTATTTT.

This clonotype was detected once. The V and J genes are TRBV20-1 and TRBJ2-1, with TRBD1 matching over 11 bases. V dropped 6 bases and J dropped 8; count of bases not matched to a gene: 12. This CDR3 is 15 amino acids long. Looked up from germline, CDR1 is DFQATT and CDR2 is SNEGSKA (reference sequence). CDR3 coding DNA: TGCAGTGCGACCACTGGACAGGGGGCGACGGATGAGCAGTTCTTC. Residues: CSATTGQGATDEQFF.

In DNA, the CDR3 is TGTGCCAGCAGCTTATTAGCTACTGGGGCCAACGTCCTGACTTTC. As protein: CASSLLATGANVLTF. The gene calls are TRBV7-9 and TRBJ2-6; D is unresolved. The CDR3 is made up of 15 amino acids. Trimming cost V 2 bases and J 2 bases, with 7 bases left between them. CDR1 SEHNR and CDR2 FQNEAQ come from the germline V gene (reference sequence).

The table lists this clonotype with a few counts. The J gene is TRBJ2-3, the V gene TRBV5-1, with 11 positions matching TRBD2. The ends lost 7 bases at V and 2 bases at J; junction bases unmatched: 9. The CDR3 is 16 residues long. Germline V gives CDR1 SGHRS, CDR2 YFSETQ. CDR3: CASGLLAGDNTDTQYF. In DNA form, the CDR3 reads TGCGCCAGCGGACTACTAGCGGGGGACAACACAGATACGCAGTATTTT.

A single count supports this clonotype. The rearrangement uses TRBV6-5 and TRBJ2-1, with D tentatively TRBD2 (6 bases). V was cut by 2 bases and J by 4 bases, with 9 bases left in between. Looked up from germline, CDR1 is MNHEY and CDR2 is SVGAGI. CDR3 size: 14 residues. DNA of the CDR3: TGTGCCAGCAGTTACGCGGGGCCGTACAATGAGCAGTTCTTC. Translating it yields CASSYAGPYNEQFF.

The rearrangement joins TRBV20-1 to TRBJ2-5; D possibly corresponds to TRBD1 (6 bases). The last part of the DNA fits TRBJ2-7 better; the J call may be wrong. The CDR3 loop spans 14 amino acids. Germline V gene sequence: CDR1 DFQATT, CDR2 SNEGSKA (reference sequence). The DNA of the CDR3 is TGCAGTGCCGCCCCTAGGGGGAGAGCCCACGAGCAGTACTTC. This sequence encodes CSAAPRGRAHEQYF.

The CDR3 DNA follows: TGTGCCAGCAGTGAACAGAAGGGTCAGCCCCAGCATTTT. It yields the protein CASSEQKGQPQHF. This chain joins TRBV6-1 and TRBJ1-5, with unresolved D. The germline V and J ends were trimmed by 2 bases and 6 bases, with 8 bases remaining between them. CDR1 MNHNS and CDR2 SASEGT come from the germline V gene. The CDR3 is made up of 13 amino acids.

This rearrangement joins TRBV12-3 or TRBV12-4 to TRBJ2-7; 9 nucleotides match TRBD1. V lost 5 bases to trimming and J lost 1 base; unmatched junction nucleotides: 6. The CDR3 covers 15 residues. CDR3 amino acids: CASSRRGQGSYEQYF. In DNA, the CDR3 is TGTGCCAGCAGTCGCCGGGGACAGGGATCCTACGAGCAGTACTTC.

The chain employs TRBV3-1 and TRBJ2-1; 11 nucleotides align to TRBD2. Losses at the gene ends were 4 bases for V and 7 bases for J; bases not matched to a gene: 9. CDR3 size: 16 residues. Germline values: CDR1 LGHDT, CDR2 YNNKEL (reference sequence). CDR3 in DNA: TGTGCCAGCAGCCCTATTAGCGGGGGGGCCCTTAATGAGCAGTTCTTC. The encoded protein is CASSPISGGALNEQFF.

CDR3 in amino acids: CSVEARLAGEFF. The CDR3 nucleotides are TGCAGCGTTGAGGCCCGACTAGCGGGGGAGTTCTTC. The rearrangement links TRBV29-1 to TRBJ2-1; 12 bases are a match to TRBD2. The CDR3 loop spans 12 amino acids. With V trimmed by 3 bases and J by 14 bases, 5 bases remained unmatched. In germline, CDR1 is SQVTM, CDR2 ANQGSEA.

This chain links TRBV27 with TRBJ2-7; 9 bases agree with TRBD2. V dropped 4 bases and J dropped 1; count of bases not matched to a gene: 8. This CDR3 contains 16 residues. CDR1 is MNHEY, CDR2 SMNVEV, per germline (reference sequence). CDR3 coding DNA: TGTGCCAGCAGTTCCTTAGCGGGAGACGGGTCCTACGAGCAGTACTTC. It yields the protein CASSSLAGDGSYEQYF.

The DNA for the CDR3 is TGTGCCAGCGGTGATGGACTCCTAGAACAAGAGACCCAGTACTTC. It translates to CASGDGLLEQETQYF. This chain links TRBV6-5 with TRBJ2-5; the D gene is possibly TRBD2 (5 bases). This CDR3 region has 15 residues. Germline CDR1 reads MNHEY; CDR2 reads SVGAGI. The V gene lost 8 bases and the J gene lost 2 bases, with 18 bases spanning the gap.

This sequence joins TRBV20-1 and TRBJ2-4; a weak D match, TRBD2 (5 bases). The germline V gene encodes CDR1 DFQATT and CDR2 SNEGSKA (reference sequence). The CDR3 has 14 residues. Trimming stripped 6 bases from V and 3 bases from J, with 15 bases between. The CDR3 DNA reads TGCAGTGCCCCTAGCTACCTTCTCAAAAACATTCAGTACTTC. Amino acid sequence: CSAPSYLLKNIQYF.

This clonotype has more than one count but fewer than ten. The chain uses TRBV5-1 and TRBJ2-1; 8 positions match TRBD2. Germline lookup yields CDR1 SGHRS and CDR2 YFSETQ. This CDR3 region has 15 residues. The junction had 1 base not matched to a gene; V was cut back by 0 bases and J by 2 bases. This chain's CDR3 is CASSLVAGTYNEQFF. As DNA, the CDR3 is TGCGCCAGCAGCTTGGTAGCGGGAACCTACAATGAGCAGTTCTTC.

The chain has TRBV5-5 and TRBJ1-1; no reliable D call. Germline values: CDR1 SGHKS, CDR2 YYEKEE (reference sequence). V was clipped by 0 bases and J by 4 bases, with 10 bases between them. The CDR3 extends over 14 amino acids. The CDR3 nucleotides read TGTGCCAGCAGCTTGGAGGCGACTGCCACTGAAGCTTTCTTT. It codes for CASSLEATATEAFF.

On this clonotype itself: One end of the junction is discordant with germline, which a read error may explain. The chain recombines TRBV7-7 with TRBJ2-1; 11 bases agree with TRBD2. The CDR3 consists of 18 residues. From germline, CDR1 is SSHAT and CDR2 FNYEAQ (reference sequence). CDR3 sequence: CASSSGTSGVGSYNEQFF. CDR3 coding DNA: TGTGCTAGCAGCTCCGGGACTAGCGGAGTGGGCTCCTACAATGAGCAGTTCTTC.

In nucleotides, the CDR3 is TGTGCCAGTCAAACTAGCGGGGGAGCCTACGAGCAGTACTTC. Protein: CASQTSGGAYEQYF. The chain recombines TRBV2 with TRBJ2-7, with 11 bases identical to TRBD2. CDR3 length equals 14 residues. Trimming at V came to 9 bases and at J to 2 bases, leaving 6 bases not matched to a gene. The germline gives CDR1 SNHLY, CDR2 FYNNEI.

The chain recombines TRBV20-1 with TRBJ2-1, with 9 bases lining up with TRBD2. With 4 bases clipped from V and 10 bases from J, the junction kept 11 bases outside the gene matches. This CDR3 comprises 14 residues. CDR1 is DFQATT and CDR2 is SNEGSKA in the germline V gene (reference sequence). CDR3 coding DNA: TGCAGTGCTATAAAACTAGCGGGTAACCTCGAGCAGTTCTTC. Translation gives CSAIKLAGNLEQFF.

The CDR3 sequence is CSVGGRLNNEQFF. The CDR3 nucleotides are TGCAGCGTAGGGGGACGTCTAAACAATGAGCAGTTCTTC. The chain is built from TRBV29-1 and TRBJ2-1; D perhaps matches TRBD1 (6 bases). The CDR3 runs 13 residues. V was pared by 6 bases and J by 5 bases, with 14 bases between. CDR1 is SQVTM, CDR2 ANQGSEA, per germline.